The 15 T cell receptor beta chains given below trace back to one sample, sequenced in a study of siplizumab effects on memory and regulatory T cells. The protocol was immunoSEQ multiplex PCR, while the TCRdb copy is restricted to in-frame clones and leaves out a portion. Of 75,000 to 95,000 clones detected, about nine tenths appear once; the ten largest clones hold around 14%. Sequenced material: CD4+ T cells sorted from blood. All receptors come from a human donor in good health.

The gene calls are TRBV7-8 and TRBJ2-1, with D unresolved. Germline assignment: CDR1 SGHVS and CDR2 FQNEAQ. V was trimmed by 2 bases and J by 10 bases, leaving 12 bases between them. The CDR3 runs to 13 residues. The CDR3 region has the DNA TGTGCCAGCAGCTTACTCACTGAGAAGGAGCAGTTCTTC. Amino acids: CASSLLTEKEQFF.

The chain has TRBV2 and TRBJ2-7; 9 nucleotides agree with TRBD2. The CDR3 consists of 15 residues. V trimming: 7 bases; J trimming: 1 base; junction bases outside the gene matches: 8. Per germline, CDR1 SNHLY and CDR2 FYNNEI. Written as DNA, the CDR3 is TGTGCCAGCACTTTACAAGCGGGAGGTTCCTACGAGCAGTACTTC. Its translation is CASTLQAGGSYEQYF.

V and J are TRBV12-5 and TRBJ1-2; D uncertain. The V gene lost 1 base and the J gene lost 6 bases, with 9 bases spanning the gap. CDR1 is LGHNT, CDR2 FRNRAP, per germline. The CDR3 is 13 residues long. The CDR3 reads CASGLGYGDGYTF. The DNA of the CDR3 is TGTGCTAGTGGTTTGGGGTATGGTGATGGCTACACCTTC.

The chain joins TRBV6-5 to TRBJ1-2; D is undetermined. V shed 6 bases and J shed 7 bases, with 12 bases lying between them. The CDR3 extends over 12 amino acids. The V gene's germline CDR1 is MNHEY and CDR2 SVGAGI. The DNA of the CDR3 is TGTGCCAGCAGCGGTGCCGCGTTTGGCTACACCTTC. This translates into CASSGAAFGYTF.

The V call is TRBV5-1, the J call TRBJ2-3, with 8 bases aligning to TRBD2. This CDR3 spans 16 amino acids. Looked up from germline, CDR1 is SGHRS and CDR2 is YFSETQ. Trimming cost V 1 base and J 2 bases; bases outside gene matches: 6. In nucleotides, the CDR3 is TGCGCCAGCAGCTTGATCGGTAGCGGGACCACAGATACGCAGTATTTT. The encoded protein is CASSLIGSGTTDTQYF.

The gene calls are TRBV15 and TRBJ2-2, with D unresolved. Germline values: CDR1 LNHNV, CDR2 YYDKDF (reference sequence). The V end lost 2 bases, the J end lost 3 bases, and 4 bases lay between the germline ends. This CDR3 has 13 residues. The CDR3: CATSRRYTGELFF. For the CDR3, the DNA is TGTGCCACCAGCAGACGGTACACCGGGGAGCTGTTTTTT.

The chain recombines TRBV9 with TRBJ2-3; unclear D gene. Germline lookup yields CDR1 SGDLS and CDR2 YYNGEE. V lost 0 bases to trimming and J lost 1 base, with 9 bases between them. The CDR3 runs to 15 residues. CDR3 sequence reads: CASSVAADRTDTQYF. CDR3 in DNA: TGTGCCAGCAGCGTAGCGGCGGACCGCACAGATACGCAGTATTTT. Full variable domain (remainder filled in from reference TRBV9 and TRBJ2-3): DSGVTQTPKHLITATGQRVTLRCSPRSGDLSVYWYQQSLDQGLQFLIQYYNGEERAKGNILERFSAQQFPDLHSELNLSSLELGDSALYFCASSVAADRTDTQYFGPGTRLTVL.

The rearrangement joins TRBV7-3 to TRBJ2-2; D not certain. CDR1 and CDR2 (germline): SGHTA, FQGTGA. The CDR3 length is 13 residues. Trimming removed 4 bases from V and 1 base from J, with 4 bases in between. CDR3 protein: CASSSKNTGELFF. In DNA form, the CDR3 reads TGTGCCAGCAGCTCAAAGAACACCGGGGAGCTGTTTTTT. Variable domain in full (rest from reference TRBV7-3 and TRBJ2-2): GAGVSQTPSNKVTEKGKYVELRCDPISGHTALYWYRQSLGQGPEFLIYFQGTGAADDSGLPNDRFFAVRPEGSVSTLKIQRTERGDSAVYLCASSSKNTGELFFGEGSRLTVL.

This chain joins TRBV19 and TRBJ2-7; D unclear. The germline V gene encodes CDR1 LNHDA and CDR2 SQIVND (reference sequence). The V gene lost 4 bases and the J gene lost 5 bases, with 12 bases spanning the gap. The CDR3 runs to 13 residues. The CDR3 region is CASSTAWADEQYF. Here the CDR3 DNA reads TGTGCCAGTAGTACTGCGTGGGCGGACGAGCAGTACTTC.

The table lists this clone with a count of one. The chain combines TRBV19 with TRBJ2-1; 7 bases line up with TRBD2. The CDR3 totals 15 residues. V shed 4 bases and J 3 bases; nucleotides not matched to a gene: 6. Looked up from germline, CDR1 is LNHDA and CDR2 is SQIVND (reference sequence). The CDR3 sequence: CASSTSGGDYNEQFF. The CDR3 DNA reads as TGTGCCAGTAGTACTAGCGGCGGGGACTACAATGAGCAGTTCTTC.

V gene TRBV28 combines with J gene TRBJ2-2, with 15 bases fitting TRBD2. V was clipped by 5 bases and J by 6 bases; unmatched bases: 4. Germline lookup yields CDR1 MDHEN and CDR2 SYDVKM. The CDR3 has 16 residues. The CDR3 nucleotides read TGTGCCAGCAGTCGGGGACTAGCGGGAGGATCCGGGGAGCTGTTTTTT. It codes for CASSRGLAGGSGELFF.

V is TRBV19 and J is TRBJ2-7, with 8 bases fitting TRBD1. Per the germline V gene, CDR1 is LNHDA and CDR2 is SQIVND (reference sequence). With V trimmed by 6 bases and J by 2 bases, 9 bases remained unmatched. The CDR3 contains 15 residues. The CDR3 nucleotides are TGTGCCAGTAGGGTCTCCGGGACAGGAACCTACGAGCAGTACTTC. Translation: CASRVSGTGTYEQYF.

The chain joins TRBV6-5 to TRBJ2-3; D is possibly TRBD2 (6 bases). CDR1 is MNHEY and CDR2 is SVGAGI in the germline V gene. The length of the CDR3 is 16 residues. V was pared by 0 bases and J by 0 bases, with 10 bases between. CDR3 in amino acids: CASSYSPSVSTDTQYF. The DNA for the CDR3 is TGTGCCAGCAGTTACTCGCCTAGCGTTAGCACAGATACGCAGTATTTT.

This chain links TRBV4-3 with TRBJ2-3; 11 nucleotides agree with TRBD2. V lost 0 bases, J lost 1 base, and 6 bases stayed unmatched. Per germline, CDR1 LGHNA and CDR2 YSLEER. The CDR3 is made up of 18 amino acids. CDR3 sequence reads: CASSQDVGTSGRTDTQYF. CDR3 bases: TGCGCCAGCAGCCAAGATGTCGGGACTAGCGGACGCACAGATACGCAGTATTTT.

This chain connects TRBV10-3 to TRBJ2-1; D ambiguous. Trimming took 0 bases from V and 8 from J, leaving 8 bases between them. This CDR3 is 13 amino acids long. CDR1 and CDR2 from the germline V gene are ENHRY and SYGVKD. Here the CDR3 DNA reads TGTGCCATCAGTGAGTCGAGCGCCGATGAGCAGTTCTTC. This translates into CAISESSADEQFF.